These T cell receptor beta chains were read from a single sample in a study of blood T cell repertoires in COVID-19. Clones were read by immunoSEQ multiplex PCR, and TCRdb kept only the in-frame ones, dropping some. The data hold a few hundred thousand clones, with nearly 90% observed a single time. Sequencing was carried out using PBMCs or T cells enriched from blood (not recorded which). Every receptor here comes from a woman in her thirties who had recovered from COVID-19. The CDR3 runs from the conserved cysteine through the conserved F or W. Fields, in order: V gene, clone size, J gene, D gene, CDR3 protein, CDR3 DNA. The D gene is left open where the match is weak. Size values are once, few and many counts, or a class for expanded clones, and some rows have none.

TRBV9	NA	TRBJ2-2	NA	CASSVGQANTGELFF	TGTGCCAGCAGCGTCGGACAAGCGAACACCGGGGAGCTGTTTTTT
TRBV15	NA	TRBJ2-1	NA	CAGAAPSQFF	TGTGCCGGGGCGGCCCCCTCGCAGTTCTTC
TRBV5-8	NA	TRBJ2-1	NA	CASSPLWGVSSYNEQFF	TGTGCCAGCAGCCCCCTGTGGGGGGTAAGCTCCTACAATGAGCAGTTCTTC
TRBV11-2	once	TRBJ2-1	TRBD2	CASSLRFAGDNNEQFF	TGTGCCAGCAGCTTAAGGTTTGCGGGGGATAACAATGAGCAGTTCTTC
TRBV5-1	NA	TRBJ2-7	TRBD1	CASSYWRSGTGPDYEQYF	TGCGCCAGTTCATATTGGCGCTCCGGGACAGGGCCAGATTACGAGCAGTACTTC
TRBV18	NA	TRBJ1-5	TRBD1	CASSPTGTGAYQPQHF	TGTGCCAGCTCACCAACCGGGACAGGGGCATATCAGCCCCAGCATTTT
TRBV10-3	NA	TRBJ1-4	NA	CAISLTDGEELFF	TGTGCCATCAGTCTCACGGACGGGGAAGAACTGTTTTTT
TRBV6-5	NA	TRBJ2-1	TRBD2	CASRLARDNEQFF	TGTGCCAGTAGACTAGCGAGAGACAATGAGCAGTTCTTC
TRBV5-1	NA	TRBJ2-3	NA	CASSLDLRDTDTQYF	TGCGCCAGCAGCTTGGACCTGAGGGACACAGATACGCAGTATTTT
TRBV27	NA	TRBJ2-4	NA	CASSFGGPNIQYF	TGTGCCAGCAGTTTTGGAGGACCGAACATTCAGTACTTC
TRBV18	few	TRBJ2-2	TRBD2	CASSDHGTSGRNTGELFF	TGTGCCAGCTCAGATCACGGGACTAGCGGGAGGAACACCGGGGAGCTGTTTTTT
TRBV18	NA	TRBJ1-5	NA	CASSPTGMDQPQHF	TGTGCCAGCTCACCAACAGGAATGGATCAGCCCCAGCATTTT
TRBV27	NA	TRBJ1-5	NA	CASSLGAGVSNQPQHF	TGTGCCAGCAGTTTAGGGGCAGGTGTTAGCAATCAGCCCCAGCATTTT
TRBV14	NA	TRBJ1-1	TRBD1	CASSGWTGLNTEAFF	TGTGCCAGCAGCGGATGGACAGGGCTGAACACTGAAGCTTTCTTT
TRBV13	NA	TRBJ2-2	TRBD1	CASSLEGGADAGELFF	TGTGCCAGCAGCTTAGAAGGGGGCGCTGATGCCGGGGAGCTGTTTTTT
TRBV28	once	TRBJ2-1	TRBD1	CASSPSPGQGFYNEQFF	TGTGCCAGCAGTCCATCCCCGGGACAGGGATTCTACAATGAGCAGTTCTTC
TRBV7-8	NA	TRBJ1-2	TRBD1	CASSPTMWTGEDGYTF	TGTGCCAGCAGCCCCACGATGTGGACAGGGGAGGATGGCTACACCTTC
TRBV5-1	NA	TRBJ2-5	TRBD1	CASSKNLDRAMETQYF	TGCGCCAGCAGCAAAAACCTGGACAGGGCGATGGAGACCCAGTACTTC
TRBV5-1	NA	TRBJ2-7	TRBD2	CASSLALAGGEQYF	TGCGCCAGCAGCTTGGCCCTAGCGGGAGGCGAGCAGTACTTC
TRBV9	NA	TRBJ2-1	TRBD2	CASSVGLAGFGNEQFF	TGTGCCAGCAGCGTAGGTCTAGCGGGATTTGGAAATGAGCAGTTCTTC
TRBV5-1	NA	TRBJ2-3	NA	CASSSIDTSTDTQYF	TGCGCCAGCAGCTCTATCGACACTAGCACAGATACGCAGTATTTT
TRBV5-4	few	TRBJ2-7	NA	CASSLTGSHEQYF	TGTGCCAGCAGCTTGACCGGGAGCCACGAGCAGTACTTC